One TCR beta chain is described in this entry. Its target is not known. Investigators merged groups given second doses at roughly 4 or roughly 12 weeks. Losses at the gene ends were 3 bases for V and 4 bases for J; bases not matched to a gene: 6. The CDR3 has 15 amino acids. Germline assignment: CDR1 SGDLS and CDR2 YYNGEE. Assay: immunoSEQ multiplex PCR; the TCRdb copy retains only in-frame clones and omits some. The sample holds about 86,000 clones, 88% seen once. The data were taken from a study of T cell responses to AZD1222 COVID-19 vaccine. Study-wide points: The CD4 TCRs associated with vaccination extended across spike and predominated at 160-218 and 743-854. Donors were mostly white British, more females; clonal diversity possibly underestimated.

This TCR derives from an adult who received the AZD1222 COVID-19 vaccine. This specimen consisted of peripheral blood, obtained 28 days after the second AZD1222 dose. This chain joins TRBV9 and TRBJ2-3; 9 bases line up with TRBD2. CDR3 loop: CASSAYSGSADTQYF. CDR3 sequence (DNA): TGTGCCAGCAGCGCTTATAGCGGGAGCGCAGATACGCAGTATTTT.